This T cell receptor (beta chain) was retrieved from a study of T cell responses to AZD1222 COVID-19 vaccine. Study observations and caveats: Across spike, vaccine-associated CD4 TCRs were found, dominant at 160-218 and 743-854. In a largely white British group with more females than males, clonal diversity was possibly underestimated.

On this clone itself: Its antigen remains unknown.

Clones were read by immunoSEQ multiplex PCR, and TCRdb kept only the in-frame ones, dropping some. Among approximately 130,000 clones, 70% to 90% were seen once, and the ten largest hold 5% to 6%. This CDR3 is built from 14 residues. The V and J ends lost 10 bases and 2 bases respectively, with 17 bases between them. Germline CDR1 and CDR2: PRHDT and FYEKMQ (reference sequence). This chain links TRBV13 with TRBJ1-1, with D possibly being TRBD1 (6 bases). The source material was peripheral blood, sampled 28 days after the second AZD1222 dose. The clonotype originates from an adult who received the AZD1222 COVID-19 vaccine. CDR3 coding DNA: TGTGCCACCCATGTGGGGGGCTTAAACACTGAAGCTTTCTTT. Its translation: CATHVGGLNTEAFF. The variable domain in full, completed from reference TRBV13 and TRBJ1-1, reads AAGVIQSPRHLIKEKRETATLKCYPIPRHDTVYWYQQGPGQDPQFLISFYEKMQSDKGSIPDRFSAQQFSDYHSELNMSSLELGDSALYFCATHVGGLNTEAFFGQGTRLTVV.